These 32 T cell receptor beta chains were sequenced from one sample in a study of blood T cells in healthy people across ages. A J-beta primer mix and a sample-barcoded 5' primer were used in a second PCR of about 7 to 12 cycles. Using its own MiXCR run on the 5' RACE reads, TCRdb lists one record per CDR3 protein. Among some 1,000,000 distinct CDR3 sequences, almost 25% were seen once, and the ten largest hold approximately 0.79%. These data were also reused for a study on T cells of mothers and their children.

The specimen was blood. The source of these receptors is a girl between 2 and 10 years old in good health.

The chain links TRBV28 to TRBJ2-5, with TRBD2 matching over 11 bases. Losses at the gene ends were 6 bases for V and 6 bases for J; bases not matched to a gene: 12. Germline CDR1 is MDHEN and CDR2 is SYDVKM. There are 16 residues in the CDR3. Here the CDR3 reads CASSPLAGGPLQTQYF. The CDR3 nucleotides are TGTGCCAGCAGCCCATTAGCGGGAGGGCCCTTACAGACCCAGTACTTC.

This clonotype has just a few counts. The CDR3 DNA reads TGCGCCAGCAGCTTTGACAGGGCTATATACAATGAGCAGTTCTTC. Protein product: CASSFDRAIYNEQFF. This chain links TRBV5-1 with TRBJ2-5; TRBD1 matches 7 bases. The J call is doubtful: the DNA matches TRBJ2-1 better. The CDR3 spans 15 residues. CDR1 is SGHRS and CDR2 is YFSETQ in the germline V gene.

The chain couples TRBV25-1 to TRBJ2-7; 7 bases align to TRBD1. CDR1 MGHDK and CDR2 SYGVNS come from the germline V gene. CDR3 size: 17 residues. V lost 4 bases, J lost 6 bases, and 18 bases stayed unmatched. The CDR3, as DNA: TGTGCCAGCAGTGGGCTAGGGGGCCACCTTGATTTGTCCGAGCAGTACTTC. This codes for CASSGLGGHLDLSEQYF.

This clonotype has a handful of counts. V gene TRBV7-2 combines with J gene TRBJ2-5, with TRBD1 matching 7 bases. This CDR3 contains 14 residues. Germline lookup yields CDR1 SGHTA and CDR2 FQGNSA. V gave up 5 bases and J gave up 5 bases; unmatched junction bases: 8. CDR3 protein: CASSDRVSGETQYF. The CDR3 bases are TGTGCCAGCAGCGACAGGGTATCAGGGGAGACCCAGTACTTC.

The chain joins TRBV5-1 to TRBJ2-1; 7 nucleotides line up with TRBD2. The V segment lost 2 bases and the J segment 7 bases; nucleotides outside the gene matches: 12. This CDR3 is built from 16 residues. In germline, CDR1 is SGHRS, CDR2 YFSETQ. The CDR3 sequence is CASSFLWRESGNEQFF. The CDR3 region has the DNA TGCGCCAGCAGCTTTCTCTGGCGGGAGTCTGGAAATGAGCAGTTCTTC. Full variable domain (remainder filled in from reference TRBV5-1 and TRBJ2-1): KAGVTQTPRYLIKTRGQQVTLSCSPISGHRSVSWYQQTPGQGLQFLFEYFSETQRNKGNFPGRFSGRQFSNSRSEMNVSTLELGDSALYLCASSFLWRESGNEQFFGPGTRLTVL.

The chain combines TRBV7-8 with TRBJ2-7; TRBD2 agrees at 7 bases. The trim removed 5 bases at V and 3 bases at J, leaving 10 bases unmatched. The germline gives CDR1 SGHVS, CDR2 FQNEAQ. This CDR3 region has 15 residues. CDR3 in amino acids: CASSPPERGGYEQYF. In nucleotides, the CDR3 is TGTGCCAGCAGCCCCCCCGAGCGGGGTGGCTACGAGCAGTACTTC. Supplemented by reference TRBV7-8 and TRBJ2-7, the full variable domain reads GAGVSQSPRYKVAKRGQDVALRCDPISGHVSLFWYQQALGQGPEFLTYFQNEAQLDKSGLPSDRFFAERPEGSVSTLKIQRTQQEDSAVYLCASSPPERGGYEQYFGPGTRLTVT.

This chain joins TRBV29-1 and TRBJ2-5, with D hard to call. Germline V gene data show CDR1 as SQVTM and CDR2 as ANQGSEA. The CDR3 extends over 11 amino acids. The germline V and J ends were trimmed by 3 bases and 3 bases, with 5 bases remaining between them. CDR3 sequence: CSVDSKETQYF. The CDR3 DNA follows: TGCAGCGTTGATTCCAAAGAGACCCAGTACTTC. Full variable domain (outside the CDR3, taken from reference TRBV29-1 and TRBJ2-5): SAVISQKPSRDICQRGTSLTIQCQVDSQVTMMFWYRQQPGQSLTLIATANQGSEATYESGFVIDKFPISRPNLTFSTLTVSNMSPEDSSIYLCSVDSKETQYFGPGTRLLVL.

This clonotype has only one observation. The chain combines TRBV20-1 with TRBJ2-7; TRBD2 matches at 11 bases. V trimming: 5 bases; J trimming: 3 bases; junction bases outside the gene matches: 9. The CDR3 runs to 15 residues. CDR1 is DFQATT and CDR2 is SNEGSKA in the germline V gene (reference sequence). The CDR3 protein is CSAFSPGLAGYEQYF. The CDR3 region has the DNA TGCAGTGCTTTTTCACCCGGACTAGCGGGCTACGAGCAGTACTTC.

On this clonotype itself: Its ends do not fully match the called genes, so a read error is possible. V usage is TRBV27 and J usage is TRBJ2-6, with D maybe TRBD1 (5 bases). Germline V gene lookup returns CDR1 MNHEY and CDR2 SMNVEV (reference sequence). The CDR3 loop spans 14 amino acids. The CDR3 spells CASSYVSGADVLTF. The CDR3 DNA reads TGTGCCAGCAGTTACGTATCTGGGGCCGACGTCCTGACTTTC.

V gene TRBV3-1 combines with J gene TRBJ2-7; 7 bases are shared with TRBD1. V lost 1 base and J lost 0; bases outside the gene matches: 9. Germline-derived CDR1 and CDR2 are LGHDT and YNNKEL (reference sequence). The CDR3 is 17 amino acids. This CDR3 reads CASSQAWTGILSYEQYF. The CDR3 coding sequence is TGTGCCAGCAGCCAAGCCTGGACAGGCATACTCTCCTACGAGCAGTACTTC.

This clonotype was detected a few times. The chain has TRBV7-9 and TRBJ1-2; 9 bases fit TRBD1. The junction had 6 bases not matched to a gene; V was cut back by 1 base and J by 0 bases. Germline loops: CDR1 SEHNR, CDR2 FQNEAQ (reference sequence). The CDR3 spans 17 residues. The DNA for the CDR3 is TGTGCCAGCAGCTTAGACCCACAGGGGGCTTCTAACTATGGCTACACCTTC. It specifies CASSLDPQGASNYGYTF.

This clonotype has only a few counts. The chain links TRBV29-1 to TRBJ2-3, with D perhaps TRBD2 (7 bases). The germline V and J ends were trimmed by 7 bases and 4 bases, with 27 bases remaining between them. The CDR3 sequence is 17 residues long. Germline assignment: CDR1 SQVTM and CDR2 ANQGSEA. The CDR3 spells CSGRPNRVSGGADTQYF. The CDR3 region has the DNA TGCAGCGGTCGTCCCAACAGGGTTTCGGGAGGAGCAGATACGCAGTATTTT.

The V call is TRBV10-3, the J call TRBJ2-1, with D uncertain. The end of the DNA fits TRBJ2-7 better, so the J call may be wrong. From germline, CDR1 is ENHRY and CDR2 SYGVKD. The CDR3 is 15 amino acids. CDR3 sequence reads: CAIGRGPISTYEQYF. DNA for the CDR3: TGTGCCATCGGCCGAGGACCTATCAGTACCTACGAGCAGTACTTC.

The J gene is TRBJ2-3, the V gene TRBV20-1; D uncertain. The CDR3 totals 12 residues. Germline V gene sequence: CDR1 DFQATT, CDR2 SNEGSKA (reference sequence). Trimming pared 2 bases from V and 5 bases from J, leaving 8 bases between. CDR3 protein: CSARYWGDTQYF. The CDR3 DNA is TGCAGTGCTAGATACTGGGGAGATACGCAGTATTTT.

This clonotype has more than one count but fewer than ten. The chain employs TRBV5-1 and TRBJ2-4, with D possibly TRBD1 on 6 matching bases. The CDR3 totals 16 residues. V was cut by 3 bases and J by 8 bases, with 21 bases left in between. Germline CDR1 reads SGHRS; CDR2 reads YFSETQ. The CDR3 nucleotides read TGCGCCAGCAGCTATCAGGGGTTTCGTGGTGAAGACATTCAGTACTTC. It encodes CASSYQGFRGEDIQYF.

V is TRBV5-1 and J is TRBJ2-3; D gene ambiguous. This CDR3 is built from 16 residues. The V and J ends lost 0 bases and 0 bases respectively, with 11 bases between them. Germline assignment: CDR1 SGHRS and CDR2 YFSETQ. The CDR3 DNA sequence: TGCGCCAGCAGCTTGGTGGCTCGATCTAGCACAGATACGCAGTATTTT. It translates to CASSLVARSSTDTQYF.

The chain employs TRBV11-3 and TRBJ1-2; D unclear. Germline V gene data show CDR1 as SGHNT and CDR2 as YENEEA. The CDR3 runs 15 residues. Between the trimmed V and J ends, which lost 4 bases and 0 bases, there was a span of 12 bases. CDR3 in DNA: TGTGCCAGCAGCTCGCAATGGTTTACTAACTATGGCTACACCTTC. Residues: CASSSQWFTNYGYTF. Full variable domain (missing parts from reference TRBV11-3 and TRBJ1-2): EAGVVQSPRYKIIEKKQPVAFWCNPISGHNTLYWYLQNLGQGPELLIRYENEEAVDDSQLPKDRFSAERLKGVDSTLKIQPAELGDSAVYLCASSSQWFTNYGYTFGSGTRLTVV.

The chain combines TRBV10-3 with TRBJ1-6; TRBD1 matches at 9 bases. This CDR3 spans 16 amino acids. Germline CDR1 and CDR2: ENHRY and SYGVKD. Unmatched junction bases numbered 10, after V lost 6 bases and J lost 7 bases. The CDR3: CAISRNPGQGNSPLHF. CDR3 sequence (DNA): TGTGCCATCAGCCGGAATCCGGGACAGGGCAATTCACCCCTCCACTTT.

This clonotype was observed a handful of times. The chain carries TRBV27 and TRBJ1-1; no reliable D call. V was pared by 6 bases and J by 4 bases, with 15 bases between. Germline V gene data show CDR1 as MNHEY and CDR2 as SMNVEV (reference sequence). The CDR3 totals 14 residues. The CDR3 DNA follows: TGTGCCAGCAGCTCAGTGGGTGGGTCCACTGAAGCTTTCTTT. The encoded protein is CASSSVGGSTEAFF.

The chain joins TRBV10-3 to TRBJ2-5; D might be TRBD2 (7 bases). V lost 3 bases to trimming and J lost 5 bases, with 16 bases between them. Germline lookup yields CDR1 ENHRY and CDR2 SYGVKD. This CDR3 comprises 15 residues. CDR3 residues: CAISEGGGAVETQYF. CDR3 DNA: TGTGCCATCAGTGAAGGGGGGGGCGCCGTGGAGACCCAGTACTTC.

This clonotype occurred a few times. The chain is built from TRBV24-1 and TRBJ2-6; perhaps TRBD1 as D (5 bases). V was trimmed by 3 bases and J by 0 bases, leaving 14 bases between them. Germline loops: CDR1 KGHDR, CDR2 SFDVKD. This CDR3 spans 18 amino acids. The CDR3 bases are TGTGCCACCAGTGATAAAAGGACATCTCCCTCTGGGGCCAACGTCCTGACTTTC. Protein: CATSDKRTSPSGANVLTF.

There are a few counts of this clonotype. The chain carries TRBV11-2 and TRBJ2-5, with a weak D call TRBD1 (6 bases). Germline-derived CDR1 and CDR2 are SGHAT and FQNNGV. V gave up 5 bases and J gave up 2 bases, with 18 bases separating them. The CDR3 is 16 amino acids. CDR3 nucleotides: TGTGCCAGCAGCCCGTCCCCAGGGGCCATTCAAGAGACCCAGTACTTC. This encodes CASSPSPGAIQETQYF.

The chain employs TRBV24-1 and TRBJ1-3, with D hard to call. The length of the CDR3 is 16 residues. Per the germline V gene, CDR1 is KGHDR and CDR2 is SFDVKD. Trimming shortened V by 4 bases and J by 1 base, and 13 bases separated the two germline ends. CDR3 residues: CATSDSQAGSGNTIYF. The CDR3 DNA is TGTGCCACCAGTGACAGCCAAGCGGGGTCTGGAAACACCATATATTTT.

This clonotype was found a few times. CDR3 loop: CASSPEGRYEQYF. As DNA, the CDR3 is TGTGCCAGCAGCCCGGAAGGCCGCTACGAGCAGTACTTC. This rearrangement joins TRBV3-1 to TRBJ2-7; D remains ambiguous. The CDR3 contains 13 residues. CDR1 is LGHDT and CDR2 is YNNKEL in the germline V gene (reference sequence). V lost 4 bases to trimming and J lost 3 bases, with 10 bases between them.

Regarding this clonotype: An end of the junction does not agree with germline; a read error may underlie this. This chain uses TRBV29-1 with TRBJ2-5, with D perhaps TRBD2 (5 bases). Germline CDR1 reads SQVTM; CDR2 reads ANQGSEA. CDR3 length: 9 amino acids. CDR3 region: CSVDNLPFF. DNA of the CDR3: TGTAGCGTTGATAACCTACCCTTTTTC.

This clonotype showed up just a few times. This chain joins TRBV4-1 and TRBJ2-2; TRBD2 agrees at 12 bases. Losses at the gene ends were 3 bases for V and 5 bases for J; bases not matched to a gene: 4. CDR3 length equals 16 residues. The germline V gene has CDR1 MGHRA and CDR2 YSYEKL. The DNA for the CDR3 is TGCGCCAGCAGCCATGGACTAGCGGGGTTGACCGGGGAGCTGTTTTTT. Translated: CASSHGLAGLTGELFF.

The chain uses TRBV20-1 and TRBJ1-3; no reliable D call. Trimming left V 4 bases short and J 0 bases short, with 10 bases between. Germline V gene data show CDR1 as DFQATT and CDR2 as SNEGSKA (reference sequence). CDR3 length equals 14 residues. CDR3 DNA: TGCAGTGCTACCTCAGGACCCTCTGGAAACACCATATATTTT. As protein: CSATSGPSGNTIYF.

The table lists this clonotype with a few counts. V and J are TRBV7-2 and TRBJ1-5; D is ambiguous. Trimming cost V 3 bases and J 0 bases, with 18 bases left between them. Germline V gives CDR1 SGHTA, CDR2 FQGNSA. The CDR3 has 18 amino acids. The CDR3 loop reads CASSLVGGLKLSNQPQHF. As DNA, the CDR3 is TGTGCCAGCAGCTTGGTGGGAGGATTGAAGCTTAGCAATCAGCCCCAGCATTTT.

This clonotype was observed a few times. The chain has TRBV29-1 and TRBJ1-1; 9 nucleotides align to TRBD1. The germline gives CDR1 SQVTM, CDR2 ANQGSEA. Trimming removed 3 bases from V and 11 bases from J; junction bases left unmatched: 13. CDR3 size: 14 residues. CDR3 region: CSVEFGTGILRAFF. The CDR3 region has the DNA TGCAGCGTTGAGTTCGGGACAGGGATTCTTAGGGCTTTCTTT.

This clonotype has only a few counts. The chain has TRBV7-9 and TRBJ2-1, with D unresolved. The J call may be mistaken, given a closer DNA end match to TRBJ2-5. From germline, CDR1 is SEHNR and CDR2 FQNEAQ (reference sequence). The CDR3 is made up of 13 amino acids. Here the CDR3 DNA reads TGTGCCAGCAGCTACCGTGAGGAAAAGACCCAGTACTTC. Its translation: CASSYREEKTQYF.

This clonotype was recorded a few times. One junction end disagrees with the germline gene, perhaps due to a read error. The rearrangement uses TRBV4-1 and TRBJ2-5; D not certain. The CDR3 extends over 13 amino acids. The germline V gene encodes CDR1 MGHRA and CDR2 YSYEKL. The CDR3 spells CTSSQWKGETQYF. CDR3 nucleotide sequence: TGCACCAGCAGCCAGTGGAAAGGGGAGACCCAGTACTTC.

The rearrangement joins TRBV4-1 to TRBJ2-7, with D possibly being TRBD1 (5 bases). This CDR3 contains 16 residues. Trimming pared 0 bases from V and 9 bases from J, leaving 21 bases between. The germline V gene encodes CDR1 MGHRA and CDR2 YSYEKL. CDR3 sequence reads: CASSQDRAVTGVGQYF. CDR3 nucleotide sequence: TGCGCCAGCAGCCAAGATAGGGCAGTAACAGGCGTCGGGCAGTACTTC.